This T cell receptor beta chain was profiled in a study of T-cell memory formation after mild COVID-19. This clonotype has a handful of counts. TCRdb fed the 5' RACE reads into MiXCR, producing one record per CDR3 protein. Counted here are roughly 200,000 distinct CDR3 sequences, under 20% occurring once; the ten biggest clones make up about 2.1%. CDR1 SEHNR and CDR2 FQNEAQ come from the germline V gene (reference sequence). Trimming removed 2 bases at V and 10 bases at J, with 12 bases between. The CDR3 has 13 residues. This receptor was identified in an adult woman who had mild COVID-19 (a few samples of this study predate the infection). Cell type and time point are not known. The J gene is TRBJ2-1, the V gene TRBV7-9, with D unresolved. The source material was PBMCs or a T cell subset sorted from them (not recorded which). Written as DNA, the CDR3 is TGTGCCAGCAGCTTATCATTAGTGGCAGAGCAGTTCTTC. Translation: CASSLSLVAEQFF.